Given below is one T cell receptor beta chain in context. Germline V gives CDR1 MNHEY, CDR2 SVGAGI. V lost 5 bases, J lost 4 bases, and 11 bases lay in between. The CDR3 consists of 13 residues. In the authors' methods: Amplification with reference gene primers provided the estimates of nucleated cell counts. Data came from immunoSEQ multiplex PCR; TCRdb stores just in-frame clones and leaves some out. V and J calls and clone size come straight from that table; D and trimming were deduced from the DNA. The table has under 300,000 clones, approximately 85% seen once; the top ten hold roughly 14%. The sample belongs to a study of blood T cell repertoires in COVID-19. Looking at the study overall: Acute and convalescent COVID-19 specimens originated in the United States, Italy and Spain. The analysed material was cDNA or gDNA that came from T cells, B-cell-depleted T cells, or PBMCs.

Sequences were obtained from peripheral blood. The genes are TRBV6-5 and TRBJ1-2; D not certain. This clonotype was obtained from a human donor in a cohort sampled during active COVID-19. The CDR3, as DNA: TGTGCCAGCAGTCTCCGGGAGTTCTATGGCTACACCTTC. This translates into CASSLREFYGYTF.